This T cell receptor (beta chain) stems from a study of T cell repertoires in cytomegalovirus infection. The CDR3 runs to 15 residues. Germline V gene sequence: CDR1 SQVTM, CDR2 ANQGSEA. V gave up 6 bases and J gave up 2 bases, with 17 bases separating them. TCRdb re-derived calls from the reads in MiXCR, one entry per CDR3 protein. The sample lists about 680,000 distinct CDR3 sequences; less than 25% were seen once. V and J are TRBV29-1 and TRBJ1-5, with D possibly being TRBD1 (6 bases). This receptor was identified in a human donor in good health (CMV status not recorded). Some clones in this sample may be carry-over from other donors' samples. The sequenced material came from CD8+ T cells from PBMCs. For the CDR3, the DNA is TGCAGCGTAATAGAAACAGGGATGGGCAATCAGCCCCAGCATTTT. Its translation: CSVIETGMGNQPQHF. The full variable domain, with the rest looked up from reference TRBV29-1 and TRBJ1-5, is SAVISQKPSRDICQRGTSLTIQCQVDSQVTMMFWYRQQPGQSLTLIATANQGSEATYESGFVIDKFPISRPNLTFSTLTVSNMSPEDSSIYLCSVIETGMGNQPQHFGDGTRLSIL.